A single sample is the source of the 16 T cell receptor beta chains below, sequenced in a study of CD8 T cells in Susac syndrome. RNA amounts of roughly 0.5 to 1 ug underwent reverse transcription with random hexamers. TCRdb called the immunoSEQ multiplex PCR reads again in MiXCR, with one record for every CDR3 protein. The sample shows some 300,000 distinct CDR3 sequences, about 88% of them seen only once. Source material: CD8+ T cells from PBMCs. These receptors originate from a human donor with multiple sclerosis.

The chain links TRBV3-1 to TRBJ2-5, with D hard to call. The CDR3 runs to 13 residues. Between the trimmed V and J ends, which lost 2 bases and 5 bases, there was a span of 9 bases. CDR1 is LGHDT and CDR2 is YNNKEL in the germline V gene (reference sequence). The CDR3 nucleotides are TGTGCCAGCAGCCAATCTCGGCCGGAGACCCAGTACTTC. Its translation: CASSQSRPETQYF.

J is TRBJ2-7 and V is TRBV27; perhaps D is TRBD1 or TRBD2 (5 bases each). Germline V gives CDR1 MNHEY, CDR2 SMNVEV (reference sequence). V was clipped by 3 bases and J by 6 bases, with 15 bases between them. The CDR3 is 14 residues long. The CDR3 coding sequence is TGTGCCAGCAGTTTGACCATCGGGGCGCGCGAGCAGTACTTC. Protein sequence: CASSLTIGAREQYF.

CDR3 residues: CASSLSTGEGGANVLTF. The CDR3 nucleotides read TGTGCCAGCAGTTTGTCCACAGGGGAAGGTGGGGCCAACGTCCTGACTTTC. This chain connects TRBV27 to TRBJ2-6; 7 nucleotides align to TRBD1. Germline-derived CDR1 and CDR2 are MNHEY and SMNVEV (reference sequence). The CDR3 is 17 amino acids. J lost 3 bases, V lost 3 bases, and 8 bases had no gene match. Full variable domain (outside the CDR3, taken from reference TRBV27 and TRBJ2-6): EAQVTQNPRYLITVTGKKLTVTCSQNMNHEYMSWYRQDPGLGLRQIYYSMNVEVTDKGDVPEGYKVSRKEKRNFPLILESPSPNQTSLYFCASSLSTGEGGANVLTFGAGSRLTVL.

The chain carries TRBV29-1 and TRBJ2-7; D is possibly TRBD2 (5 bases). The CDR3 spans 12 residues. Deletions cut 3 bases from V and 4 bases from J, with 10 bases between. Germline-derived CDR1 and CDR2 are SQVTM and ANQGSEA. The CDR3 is CSVDGGPYEQYF. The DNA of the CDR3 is TGCAGCGTTGACGGCGGGCCTTACGAGCAGTACTTC.

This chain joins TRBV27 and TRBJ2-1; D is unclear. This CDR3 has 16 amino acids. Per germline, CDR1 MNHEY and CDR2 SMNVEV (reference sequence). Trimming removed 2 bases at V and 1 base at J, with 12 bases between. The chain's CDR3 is CASSLVWSSSYNEQFF. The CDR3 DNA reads TGTGCCAGCAGTTTAGTTTGGTCATCTTCCTACAATGAGCAGTTCTTC.

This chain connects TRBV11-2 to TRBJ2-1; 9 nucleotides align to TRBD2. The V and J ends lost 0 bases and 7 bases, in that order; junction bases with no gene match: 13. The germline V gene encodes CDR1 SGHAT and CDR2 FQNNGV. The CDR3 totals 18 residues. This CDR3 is CASSLEFGSGRGGNEQFF. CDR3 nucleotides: TGTGCCAGCAGCTTAGAGTTTGGTAGCGGGAGAGGGGGGAATGAGCAGTTCTTC.

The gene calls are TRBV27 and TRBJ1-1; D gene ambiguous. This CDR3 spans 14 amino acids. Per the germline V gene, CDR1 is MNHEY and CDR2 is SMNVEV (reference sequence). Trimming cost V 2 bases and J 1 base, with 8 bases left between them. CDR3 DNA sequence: TGTGCCAGCAGTTTACGGTCTTGGAACACTGAAGCTTTCTTT. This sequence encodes CASSLRSWNTEAFF.

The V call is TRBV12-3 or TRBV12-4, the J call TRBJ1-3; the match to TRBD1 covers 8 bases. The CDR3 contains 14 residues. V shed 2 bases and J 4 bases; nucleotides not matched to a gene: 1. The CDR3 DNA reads TGTGCCAGCAGTTTAAGGGACAGGGGAAACACCATATATTTT. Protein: CASSLRDRGNTIYF.

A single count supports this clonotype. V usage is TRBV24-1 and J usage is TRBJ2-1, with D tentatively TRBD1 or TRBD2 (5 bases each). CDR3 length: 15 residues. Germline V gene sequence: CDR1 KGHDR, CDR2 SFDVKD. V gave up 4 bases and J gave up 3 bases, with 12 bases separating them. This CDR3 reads CATSDWDAYYNEQFF. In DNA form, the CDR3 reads TGTGCCACCAGTGACTGGGACGCCTACTACAATGAGCAGTTCTTC.

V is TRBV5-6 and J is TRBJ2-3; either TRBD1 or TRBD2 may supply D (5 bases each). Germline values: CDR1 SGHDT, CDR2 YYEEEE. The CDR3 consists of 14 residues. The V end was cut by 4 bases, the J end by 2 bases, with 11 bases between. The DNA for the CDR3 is TGTGCCAGCAGCCAGGGAGACAACACAGATACGCAGTATTTT. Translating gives CASSQGDNTDTQYF.

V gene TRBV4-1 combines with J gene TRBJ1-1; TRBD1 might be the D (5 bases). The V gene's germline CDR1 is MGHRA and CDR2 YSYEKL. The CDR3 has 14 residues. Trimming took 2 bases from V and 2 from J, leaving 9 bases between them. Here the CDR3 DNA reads TGCGCCAGCAGCCAACCGACAGCAAACACTGAAGCTTTCTTT. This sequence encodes CASSQPTANTEAFF.

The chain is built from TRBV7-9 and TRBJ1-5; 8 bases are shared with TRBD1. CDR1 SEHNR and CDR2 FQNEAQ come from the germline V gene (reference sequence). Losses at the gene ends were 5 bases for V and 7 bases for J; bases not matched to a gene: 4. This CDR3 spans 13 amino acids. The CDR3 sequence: CASSQGQGQPQHF. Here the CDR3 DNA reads TGTGCCAGCAGCCAAGGACAGGGCCAGCCCCAGCATTTT. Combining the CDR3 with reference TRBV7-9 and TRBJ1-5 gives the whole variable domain DTGVSQNPRHKITKRGQNVTFRCDPISEHNRLYWYRQTLGQGPEFLTYFQNEAQLEKSRLLSDRFSAERPKGSFSTLEIQRTEQGDSAMYLCASSQGQGQPQHFGDGTRLSIL.

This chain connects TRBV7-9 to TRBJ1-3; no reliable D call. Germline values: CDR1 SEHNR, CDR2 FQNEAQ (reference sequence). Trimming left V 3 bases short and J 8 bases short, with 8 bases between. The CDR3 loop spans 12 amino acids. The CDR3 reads CASSFGLDTIYF. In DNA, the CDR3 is TGTGCCAGCAGCTTCGGTCTGGACACCATATATTTT.

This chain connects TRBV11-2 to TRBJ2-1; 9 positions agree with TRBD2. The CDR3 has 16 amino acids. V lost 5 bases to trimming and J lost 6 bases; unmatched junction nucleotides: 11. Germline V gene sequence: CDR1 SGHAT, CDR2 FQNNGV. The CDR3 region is CASSRIPSGAVNEQFF. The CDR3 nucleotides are TGTGCCAGCAGCCGCATCCCTAGCGGGGCCGTCAATGAGCAGTTCTTC. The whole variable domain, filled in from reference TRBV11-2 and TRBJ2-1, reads EAGVAQSPRYKIIEKRQSVAFWCNPISGHATLYWYQQILGQGPKLLIQFQNNGVVDDSQLPKDRFSAERLKGVDSTLKIQPAKLEDSAVYLCASSRIPSGAVNEQFFGPGTRLTVL.

CDR3 region: CASRTSGTGVLEQYF. The CDR3 nucleotides read TGTGCCAGCAGAACATCCGGGACAGGAGTCCTCGAGCAGTACTTC. The chain carries TRBV12-3 or TRBV12-4 and TRBJ2-7; 8 positions match TRBD1. After removal of 6 bases from V and 6 bases from J, the junction contained 13 bases not matched to a gene. CDR3 length: 15 residues.

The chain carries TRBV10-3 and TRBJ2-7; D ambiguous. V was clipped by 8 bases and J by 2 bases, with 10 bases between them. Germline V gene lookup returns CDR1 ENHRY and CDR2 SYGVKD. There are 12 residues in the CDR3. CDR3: CAIEVRPYEQYF. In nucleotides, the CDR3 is TGTGCCATCGAGGTGCGACCCTACGAGCAGTACTTC.